This T cell receptor (beta chain) appears in the sequencing data of a study of T cells after posttransplantation cyclophosphamide. The data were produced by immunoSEQ multiplex PCR, yet TCRdb's version contains in-frame clones alone and is incomplete. The sample contains approximately 52,000 clones, roughly 86% of which appear only once. Study-level findings and limits: Later blood repertoires were often dominated by clones from the donor CD8+ memory compartment. Recipient CMV seropositivity and CMV reactivation strongly tracked TRB clonality.

With regard to this clone: Its target is unknown.

This sequence originates from a man younger than 45 with a blood cancer, CMV-positive, and with a related stem cell donor. Sequenced: PBMCs.

The CDR3 loop reads CASSLRGRSNQPQHF. The CDR3 DNA is TGTGCCAGCAGCTTACGAGGGAGGAGCAATCAGCCCCAGCATTTT. The V call is TRBV13, the J call TRBJ1-5; no clear D gene. V lost 2 bases to trimming and J lost 1 base, with 9 bases between them. CDR1 is PRHDT, CDR2 FYEKMQ, per germline (reference sequence). CDR3 length: 15 amino acids.